The 9 T cell receptor beta chains in this list originate from one sample, sequenced in a study of blood T cell repertoires in COVID-19. Data came from immunoSEQ multiplex PCR; TCRdb stores just in-frame clones and leaves some out. The sample carries 250,000 to 350,000 clones, 70% to 85% recorded once. Sequencing was done on a sample of peripheral blood. These receptors all stem from a human donor with COVID-19, enrolled during active disease. The donor label of this sample is uncertain.

The V gene is TRBV9, the J gene TRBJ2-1; 7 nucleotides align to TRBD2. This CDR3 has 18 residues. The junction had 11 bases not matched to a gene; V was cut back by 0 bases and J by 2 bases. From germline, CDR1 is SGDLS and CDR2 YYNGEE. In nucleotides, the CDR3 is TGTGCCAGCAGCGTAGGGCCTCGGGGGGTAGCGGCCTACAATGAGCAGTTCTTC. Encoded protein: CASSVGPRGVAAYNEQFF.

In nucleotides, the CDR3 is TGTGCCAGCTCACTACAGTCCGGACAGGGACCTTCCACTGAAGCTTTCTTT. Amino acids: CASSLQSGQGPSTEAFF. V and J are TRBV18 and TRBJ1-1; TRBD1 agrees at 8 bases. The V segment lost 4 bases and the J segment 4 bases; nucleotides outside the gene matches: 14. The germline V gene has CDR1 KGHSH and CDR2 LQKENI. The CDR3 totals 17 residues.

This rearrangement joins TRBV28 to TRBJ1-2; 9 bases map to TRBD1. Germline V lookup: CDR1 MDHEN, CDR2 SYDVKM. Trimming cost V 6 bases and J 2 bases; bases outside gene matches: 10. This CDR3 has 16 amino acids. CDR3 in amino acids: CASSTGTGFSNYGYTF. CDR3 coding DNA: TGTGCCAGCAGCACCGGGACAGGGTTCTCGAACTATGGCTACACCTTC.

The chain is built from TRBV24-1 and TRBJ2-3; TRBD2 might be the D (5 bases). CDR3 length equals 14 residues. V lost 6 bases, J lost 1 base, and 10 bases lay in between. Germline CDR1 KGHDR, CDR2 SFDVKD. CDR3 in amino acids: CATSSGSGTDTQYF. The CDR3, as DNA: TGTGCCACCAGTTCGGGGAGCGGCACAGATACGCAGTATTTT.

This rearrangement joins TRBV29-1 to TRBJ1-1, with a possible D match to TRBD1 (5 bases). The CDR3 totals 13 residues. The V end was cut by 8 bases, the J end by 2 bases, with 15 bases between. Germline CDR1 and CDR2: SQVTM and ANQGSEA. CDR3 sequence reads: CSSGRDLNTEAFF. The CDR3 DNA reads as TGCAGCTCGGGGCGGGACTTAAACACTGAAGCTTTCTTT.

The chain joins TRBV28 to TRBJ1-1; D is possibly TRBD1 (6 bases). The CDR3 covers 14 residues. With 3 bases removed from V and 1 base from J, the gap between germline ends came to 9 bases. Germline V lookup: CDR1 MDHEN, CDR2 SYDVKM. CDR3 sequence: CASSLVQGNTEAFF. CDR3 coding DNA: TGTGCCAGCAGTTTGGTACAGGGGAACACTGAAGCTTTCTTT.

On this clone itself: The sample holds other DNA sequences that translate to the same CDR3. The V call is TRBV19, the J call TRBJ2-7; D is ambiguous. V was clipped by 1 base and J by 2 bases, with 6 bases between them. CDR1 is LNHDA, CDR2 SQIVND, per germline (reference sequence). The CDR3 totals 13 residues. The CDR3 sequence is CASSIGTAYEQYF. The CDR3 region has the DNA TGTGCCAGTAGTATAGGAACAGCCTACGAGCAGTACTTC.

This clone came up a few times. The CDR3 DNA sequence: TGTGCCAGCAGCTTGGCGGGCGGGGGGAGAATCCATAATTCACCCCTCCACTTT. As protein: CASSLAGGGRIHNSPLHF. J is TRBJ1-6 and V is TRBV5-4; weak D call: TRBD1 (5 bases). Germline V gene sequence: CDR1 SGHNT, CDR2 YYREEE (reference sequence). This CDR3 region has 18 residues. The V end was cut by 0 bases, the J end by 5 bases, with 18 bases between.

The J gene is TRBJ2-2, the V gene TRBV6-2 or TRBV6-3; 9 nucleotides agree with TRBD2. Trimming at V came to 0 bases and at J to 4 bases, leaving 9 bases not matched to a gene. Germline V CDR1 and CDR2: MNHEY, SVGEGT. The CDR3 spans 18 residues. The CDR3 DNA sequence: TGTGCCAGCAGTTACTCAGCTAGCGGGATGAGTTCCACCGGGGAGCTGTTTTTT. It specifies CASSYSASGMSSTGELFF.